These T cell receptor beta chains were read from a single sample in a study of immune evolution from preneoplasia to lung adenocarcinoma. The assay was immunoSEQ multiplex PCR, and TCRdb's table has in-frame clones only and misses some. Of more than 10,000 clones listed, 70% to 90% were seen once; the top ten hold under 4%. The material sequenced was FFPE tissue from an adenomatous hyperplasia lung lesion. Source of these receptors: a person between 50 and 69 years old with lung adenocarcinoma. Each CDR3 is given with its conserved first and last residue. The D gene is left open where the match is weak. Size is stated for part of the rows, as once, few or many counts, or as a class when the clone is expanded.

D gene,clone size,J gene,V gene,CDR3 DNA,CDR3 protein
NA,NA,TRBJ2-3,TRBV11-3,TGTGCCAGCAGCTTATACACAGATACGCAGTATTTT,CASSLYTDTQYF
NA,NA,TRBJ1-2,TRBV7-8,TGTGCCAGCAGCTTAACCTCCCTAAGAGGGGATGGCTACACCTTC,CASSLTSLRGDGYTF
NA,NA,TRBJ2-1,TRBV4-1,TGCGCCAGCAGCCAAGATCGCCACAGTGGGTACAATGAGCAGTTCTTC,CASSQDRHSGYNEQFF
NA,NA,TRBJ2-1,TRBV12-2,TGTGCAAGTCGCTTAGAGGTACCGGGGTGGTACAATGAGCAGTTCTTC,CASRLEVPGWYNEQFF
TRBD2,NA,TRBJ2-7,TRBV28,TGTGCCAGCAACCTAGCGGGGAGGGACTACGAGCAGTACTTC,CASNLAGRDYEQYF
TRBD1,NA,TRBJ1-1,TRBV28,TGTGCCAGCAACCCGAGGGGAACAGGGGGAAGTAGGACTGAAGCTTTCTTT,CASNPRGTGGSRTEAFF
TRBD1,NA,TRBJ1-5,TRBV4-1,TGCGCCAGCAGCCAAGAAACAGGGGGTCAGCCCCAGCATTTT,CASSQETGGQPQHF
TRBD1,NA,TRBJ1-2,TRBV25-1,TGTGCCAGCAGTCAGACAGGGGACGCCCAAGTTGGCTACACCTTC,CASSQTGDAQVGYTF
NA,NA,TRBJ1-1,TRBV2,TGTGCCAGCAGTGGGGCAAGGTCAGGGAACCCAGAAGCTTTCTTT,CASSGARSGNPEAFF
NA,NA,TRBJ1-1,TRBV19,TGTGCCAGTAGTATAGCCACAGGGACAACTGAAGCTTTCTTT,CASSIATGTTEAFF
TRBD1,NA,TRBJ1-5,TRBV7-2,TGTGCCAGCAGCTTGCGGACAGGGGATCAGCCCCAGCATTTT,CASSLRTGDQPQHF
TRBD2,NA,TRBJ2-1,TRBV18,TGTGCCAGCTCCCGGCTAGCGGCAACTTACAATGAGCAGTTCTTC,CASSRLAATYNEQFF
NA,NA,TRBJ2-3,TRBV6-1,TGTGCCAGCAGTTTAGGCGGAGGCACAGATACGCAGTATTTT,CASSLGGGTDTQYF
NA,NA,TRBJ2-7,TRBV7-6,TGTGCCAGCAGTTCGAACAGGGTAGACCACGAGCAGTACTTC,CASSSNRVDHEQYF
TRBD2,NA,TRBJ2-1,TRBV6-5,TGTGCCAGCAGTTACACTAGCGGCGTTTACAATGAGCAGTTCTTC,CASSYTSGVYNEQFF
NA,NA,TRBJ2-3,TRBV29-1,TGCAGCGTCCGCAGGGGAAACACAGATACGCAGTATTTT,CSVRRGNTDTQYF
NA,NA,TRBJ1-5,TRBV10-2,TGCGCCAGCAGTGAGCGACAGGTAGATCAGCCCCAGCATTTT,CASSERQVDQPQHF
TRBD1,NA,TRBJ1-2,TRBV29-1,TGCAGCGTTGAGTCAGGACAGGGGTTCTATGGCTACACCTTC,CSVESGQGFYGYTF
TRBD2,NA,TRBJ2-3,TRBV6-4,TGTGCCAGCAGTGACTCCGGGAGGGGCTCAGATACGCAGTATTTT,CASSDSGRGSDTQYF
NA,few,TRBJ1-3,TRBV5-6,TGTGCCAGCAGCCCCGACCCGAGCTCTGGAAACACCATATATTTT,CASSPDPSSGNTIYF
TRBD1,NA,TRBJ2-5,TRBV19,TGTGCCAGTAGTATAGTCGGGACAGTGTACCAAGAGACCCAGTACTTC,CASSIVGTVYQETQYF
NA,few,TRBJ1-5,TRBV5-8,TGTGCCAGCAGCTCCTACCATCAAAATCAGCCCCAGCATTTT,CASSSYHQNQPQHF
TRBD2,NA,TRBJ2-4,TRBV5-4,TGTGCCAGCAGTTCCGGGCGGGAGAATTCCAAAAACATTCAGTACTTC,CASSSGRENSKNIQYF
TRBD2,NA,TRBJ2-5,TRBV6-5,TGTGCCAGCTCAAAAACGCTAGCGGAAGAGACCCAGTACTTC,CASSKTLAEETQYF
NA,NA,TRBJ2-7,TRBV30,TGTGCCTGGAGTGTACGGGTCTACGAGCAGTACTTC,CAWSVRVYEQYF
NA,NA,TRBJ1-2,TRBV19,TGTGCCAGTAGTATGGGTTCTTCGCAGGGGAGGAAACGTACCTTC,CASSMGSSQGRKRTF
TRBD2,NA,TRBJ2-7,TRBV5-1,TGCGCCAGCAGCTTTTCCTTGGTCGCGGGAGGGGAAGAGCAGTACTTC,CASSFSLVAGGEEQYF
TRBD1,NA,TRBJ1-4,TRBV4-1,TGCGCCAGCAGCCAAACCGGGAACAGGGGGCCGGGCGAAAAACTGTTTTTT,CASSQTGNRGPGEKLFF
NA,NA,TRBJ1-5,TRBV7-9,TGTGCCAGCAGCTCCCAAGGGAAACAGCCCCAGCATTTT,CASSSQGKQPQHF
TRBD2,once,TRBJ2-2,TRBV15,TGTGCCACCAGCCCCTACCTAGCGGGAGGAGAAAATACCGGGGAGCTGTTTTTT,CATSPYLAGGENTGELFF
TRBD1,NA,TRBJ1-1,TRBV5-1,TGCGCCAGCAGCTTGGAGTGGGCAGGGGGGATGAACACTGAAGCTTTCTTT,CASSLEWAGGMNTEAFF
NA,few,TRBJ1-2,TRBV9,TGTGCCAGCAGCGTCGACATAAGCTATGGCTACACCTTC,CASSVDISYGYTF
TRBD1,NA,TRBJ1-5,TRBV5-5,TGTGCCAGCAGCTTGGCCTTAGGGGGCGCCCAGCCCCAGCATTTT,CASSLALGGAQPQHF
NA,NA,TRBJ2-3,TRBV6-5,TGTGCCAGCAGGCACCTGGATACGCAGTATTTT,CASRHLDTQYF
NA,once,TRBJ1-2,TRBV9,TGTGCCAGCAGCGTAAGTGGACTCTATGGCTACACCTTC,CASSVSGLYGYTF
TRBD1,NA,TRBJ2-3,TRBV29-1,TGCAGCGTAGAGTCTGGACAGGGGAGGGGAGATACGCAGTATTTT,CSVESGQGRGDTQYF
TRBD2,NA,TRBJ2-7,TRBV5-5,TGTGCCAGCAGCAGCGAAAGCGGGAGTTCCTACGAGCAGTACTTC,CASSSESGSSYEQYF
NA,NA,TRBJ2-1,TRBV11-2,TGTGCCAGCAGCCTATTCAGTTACAATGAGCAGTTCTTC,CASSLFSYNEQFF
NA,once,TRBJ2-1,TRBV7-2,TGTGCCAGCAGCTTCACGAGCAGGGATGAGCAGTTCTTC,CASSFTSRDEQFF
TRBD1,NA,TRBJ2-3,TRBV7-9,TGTGCCAGCAGCCAAAACGGACAGGCCTCAGATACGCAGTATTTT,CASSQNGQASDTQYF
NA,NA,TRBJ1-1,TRBV7-8,TGTGCCAGCAGCCGTCTTAATATGAACACTGAAGCTTTCTTT,CASSRLNMNTEAFF
TRBD2,NA,TRBJ2-5,TRBV4-2,TGTGCCAGCAGCCAAGAAATTATGGCTAGCGGAACACTCCAAGCGGGAGAGACCCAGTACTTC,CASSQEIMASGTLQAGETQYF
TRBD1,NA,TRBJ1-2,TRBV10-3,TGTGCCATCAGTAATGACAGGGACTATGGCTACACCTTC,CAISNDRDYGYTF
NA,NA,TRBJ2-7,TRBV10-1,TGCGCCAGCAGTGTGGGGACCGTGGGCGAGCAGTACTTC,CASSVGTVGEQYF
TRBD2,NA,TRBJ2-1,TRBV2,TGTGCCATCAGAGGGGGACTAGCGGGAGGTACCTACAATGAGCAGTTCTTC,CAIRGGLAGGTYNEQFF
TRBD1,NA,TRBJ2-7,TRBV5-6,TGTGCCAGCAGCTTGCGTCCAGGGGGTGAAACCTACGAGCAGTACTTC,CASSLRPGGETYEQYF
TRBD1,NA,TRBJ1-3,TRBV10-3,TGTGTCATCAGTGGGACAGCTAACGGAGCTGGAAACACCATATATTTT,CVISGTANGAGNTIYF
NA,NA,TRBJ2-2,TRBV30,TGTGCCTGGAGTCGGCAGAACACCGGGGAGCTGTTTTTT,CAWSRQNTGELFF
NA,NA,TRBJ1-1,TRBV30,TGTGCCTGGAGTGGTCAGGGCGACACTGAAGCTTTCTTT,CAWSGQGDTEAFF
TRBD1,NA,TRBJ1-5,TRBV28,TGTGCCAGCATCGGGGACAGGGTAGGCAATCAGCCCCAGCATTTT,CASIGDRVGNQPQHF
NA,NA,TRBJ1-2,TRBV10-2,TGCGCCAGCAGTGAGTCACTGAAGGGGTTACACTATGGCTACACCTTC,CASSESLKGLHYGYTF
NA,NA,TRBJ1-2,TRBV11-2,TGTGCCAGCAGCTTAGATCGACGGTCGGGGGGCTACACCTTC,CASSLDRRSGGYTF
TRBD2,NA,TRBJ2-3,TRBV7-3,TGTGCCAGCACCCTAGCGGGAGGTACAGATACGCAGTATTTT,CASTLAGGTDTQYF
NA,NA,TRBJ2-3,TRBV6-6,TGTGCCAGCAGTTACACTGGGGGCGGCACAGATACGCAGTATTTT,CASSYTGGGTDTQYF